The sequence of this TCR beta chain was determined in a study of cytomegalovirus exposure and HLA in healthy donors (dated by TCRdb to the late 2010s). Regarding the research as a whole: According to an earlier analysis of 587 of the donors, 150 million to 200 million T cells yielded 90 million to 130 million unique TCR beta sequences and more than 250 Gb of sequence data. Every repertoire in the discovery cohort had been generated on one and the same sequencing platform. Using immunosequencing, the study profiled T cell repertoires from roughly 650 subjects and related those repertoires to cytomegalovirus serostatus. Among the approximately 420 genotyped donors, about 83% belonged to the genetic ancestry cluster associated with self-reported Caucasian donors. The study combined high-throughput TCR immunosequencing, statistical association of individual TCRs with disease status, and machine learning to predict cytomegalovirus infection status. A later analysis re-analyzed previously published TCR beta repertoires from hundreds of donors and added high-resolution HLA genotyping to study TCR occurrence patterns. The later analysis used no new phenotypic data to find candidate immune exposures, relying instead on TCR beta sequences and their occurrence across donors. Along with the approximately 650-subject first cohort, a separate validation cohort of over 90 different subjects was used. Donor age, sex, ethnicity and CMV serostatus were compiled together with the repertoire data. Four to six DR-DQ haplotypes were handled as single units for association and clustering, since linkage in the cohort was strong. To decide whether each TCR beta V gene segment behaved as functional or pseudogenic, an earlier analysis of some 540 of the donors relied on high-throughput TCR beta sequencing. HLA typing included class I and class II loci at four-digit resolution. A later genetic analysis took genome-wide SNP genotypes for 398 of the 666 donors and used that subset as a discovery cohort. The study aimed to test whether signatures of past pathogen exposure could be identified by cataloging public T cell receptors. Typing coverage varied by locus: roughly 629-640 donors for A, B, C, DRB1 and DQB1; some 520 for DQA1; about 570 for DPA1; around 490 for DPB1. About 300 gigabases of sequencing data and 70 million to 95 million unique TCR sequences made up an early release that covered several hundred HLA-typed donors. Among approximately 370 genotyped donors of the cohort, an average of approximately 240,000 unique TCR beta nucleotide sequences was sequenced per donor, of which 15% to 20% were non-productive. What the study reported, not specific to this receptor: A few of the identified cytomegalovirus-associated TCR beta chains were confirmed in vitro to be specific for cytomegalovirus antigens. According to a later analysis, parvovirus B19, influenza, CMV and Epstein-Barr virus appeared linked to several top co-occurrence clusters. At a false discovery rate of 0.05, a later analysis linked 16,000 or so TCR beta sequences to specific HLA alleles. Because the 87-base-pair reads could not distinguish some IMGT-functional V segments, including TRBV6-2 and TRBV6-3, those segments were excluded. Strong co-occurrence of HLA alleles, especially DR and DQ, made assigning TCR associations to individual alleles difficult. In the study, 150 to 200 TCR beta chains were listed as associated with cytomegalovirus. V-gene and J-gene trimming of TCR beta chains was associated with a missense DCLRE1C variant in a later genetic analysis, and the association was replicated in an independent cohort. Because counts were too low, more than 15 rarely observed V segments, including chromosome 9 orphons, were excluded from the earlier analysis of some 540 of the donors. Because some donors lacked HLA typing at each locus, the association tests relied only on the typed subset. CMV serostatus was the only immune exposure information available for the cohort. Most TCR sequences were seen in very few donors, while some public TCRs were found in many individuals. Linkage disequilibrium might explain the correlated functional status among segregating V segments, but an unknown experimental factor could not be excluded. Compared with equally common non-associated chains, HLA-associated TCR beta chains in a later analysis were more clonally expanded and had lower generation probabilities. Cytomegalovirus status was reported to be diagnosed by the classifier with high specificity and sensitivity in both the original and validation cohorts. According to the authors, the approach could potentially be generalized to other disease states and immunological phenotypes. This cohort had only TCR beta chains sequenced, and the lack of alpha or paired-chain data limited which features could be detected. In a later analysis, TCR association rates were found to vary across HLA loci, with the most associated TCRs seen for DRB1 alleles and the fewest for HLA-C alleles. A cluster of highly shared sequence variants was judged likely to be a technical artifact of the sequencing pipeline. A further reported finding was that TCR beta sequences accurately predicted the HLA-A and HLA-B alleles for most subjects in the first cohort. A later genetic analysis reported fewer N-insertions in productive TCRs among donors in an Asian-associated ancestry cluster than the roughly 700-donor mean. Presence/absence analyses assumed roughly uniform sequencing depth across donors, an assumption that may not hold. Most CMV-associated TCR beta chains appeared to be HLA-restricted in a later analysis, and the HLA associations seemed to be driven largely by CMV exposure. In an earlier analysis of around 500 of the donors, most TCR beta V segments appeared in productive rearrangements about 87% or about 30% of the time, broadly matching IMGT annotations.

In total, approximately 610 healthy bone marrow donors made up the cohort. All cohort members were sampled while nominally healthy, although unrecorded immune exposures were likely present. The donor was CMV seropositive and was included in the group of almost 300 seropositive cohort members. A peripheral blood sample was provided by each donor, and peripheral blood mononuclear cells were used for TCR beta sequencing. The Qiagen DNeasy Blood Extraction Kit was used to extract genomic DNA from the blood cell samples. Library generation was performed with the immunoSEQ multiplex PCR assay. The multiplex PCR relied on a mix of 60 forward primers for TCR Vbeta segments and 13 reverse primers for TCR Jbeta segments. The CDR3 region of rearranged TCR beta genes was amplified from genomic DNA with a multiplex PCR assay. The amplified TCR beta libraries were sequenced on the Illumina HiSeq System as 87-base-pair reads. Under the source paper's analysis protocol: Across the roughly 670 repertoires, a later analysis counted tens of millions of unique TCR beta chains, around 11 million of which were shared by at least two donors. A nearest-neighbor algorithm error-corrected the raw reads and collapsed the reads into unique sequences, merging closely related sequences to remove PCR and sequencing errors. CDR3 sequences were aligned to IMGT reference sequences to assign V, D and J gene segments. For a sequence to be retained, a match of at least six nucleotides to both a V gene segment and a J gene segment was required. A rearrangement was called productive if the CDR3 had no stop codons and remained in frame with V and J, and every other rearrangement was called non-productive. CDR3 was defined by IMGT convention, running from the second conserved V-encoded cysteine to the conserved J-encoded phenylalanine. The earlier analysis of fewer than 750 of the donors excluded sequences that lacked an unambiguous match to a single V gene segment. In an earlier analysis of approximately 560 of the donors, a V segment was called functional when productive rearrangements were above 56.7%, and segregating when the standard deviation between donors exceeded 5%. A statistical classification framework was built to diagnose cytomegalovirus status from the catalog of TCR beta chain sequences. A later analysis assigned V and J genes by comparing TCR nucleotide sequences with IMGT/GENE-DB human TR gene sequences. In a later analysis, CDR3 sequences and most-parsimonious VDJ recombination scenarios were assigned using the TCRdist pipeline. A later analysis defined each TCR beta chain by its CDR3 amino acid sequence plus V-gene family, and excluded reads lacking a unique V-gene family. To address suspected cross-contamination and a sequencing artifact, a later analysis removed some 620 highly shared, low-generation-probability nucleotide sequences. For each public chain, a later analysis derived a clonal expansion index from normalized ranks of inferred template counts within each repertoire. In a later analysis, generation probabilities were computed using a VDJ recombination model fitted to out-of-frame rearrangements, and the results were checked against IGoR. A later analysis scored TCR-TCR, TCR-HLA and TCR-CMV co-occurrence with hypergeometric tests, applying a repertoire-size bias correction to TCR pairs. False discovery rates were estimated in a later analysis by permuting HLA or CMV assignments 20 times. In a later analysis, co-occurring TCRs were grouped with DBSCAN, and TCRdist sequence similarity was added when clustering was performed within HLA-allele-positive subsets. Co-occurrence clustering excluded repertoires with fewer than 30,000 or more than 120,000 public chains, plus five with anomalous nucleotide sharing. TCRdb retrieved this table from immuneACCESS and kept in-frame rearrangements only. Not all clones are present; in checked studies, unresolved V genes account for under half, and no reason is known for the remainder. Clone size and V and J calls were adopted from that table, with D and trimming inferred from the DNA. A total of about 92,000 clones appear in this sample, 60% to 85% of them only once. Clones ranked in the top ten supply around 7.8% of the sample.

Via the germline V gene, CDR1 is SGDLS and CDR2 YYNGEE. The trim is 3 bases for V and 6 bases for J, with a gap of 8 bases between the germline ends. Reading from cysteine to phenylalanine, the CDR3 counts 12 amino acids. Only the CDR3 portion is preserved as DNA: 36 bases, with reading frame beginning at the first base. This clone appeared a single time. The antigen it binds to is not known. No per-base quality is available; no much larger clone lies one base away. The chain is encoded by TRBV9 joined to TRBJ2-3, with the D gene not confidently named. The clonotype was recovered from a man aged 45 to 65 in good health and CMV-seropositive. Input material: PBMCs. The DNA sequence follows: TGTGCCAGCAGCGCACAGCTTGATACGCAGTATTTT. This sequence encodes CASSAQLDTQYF.